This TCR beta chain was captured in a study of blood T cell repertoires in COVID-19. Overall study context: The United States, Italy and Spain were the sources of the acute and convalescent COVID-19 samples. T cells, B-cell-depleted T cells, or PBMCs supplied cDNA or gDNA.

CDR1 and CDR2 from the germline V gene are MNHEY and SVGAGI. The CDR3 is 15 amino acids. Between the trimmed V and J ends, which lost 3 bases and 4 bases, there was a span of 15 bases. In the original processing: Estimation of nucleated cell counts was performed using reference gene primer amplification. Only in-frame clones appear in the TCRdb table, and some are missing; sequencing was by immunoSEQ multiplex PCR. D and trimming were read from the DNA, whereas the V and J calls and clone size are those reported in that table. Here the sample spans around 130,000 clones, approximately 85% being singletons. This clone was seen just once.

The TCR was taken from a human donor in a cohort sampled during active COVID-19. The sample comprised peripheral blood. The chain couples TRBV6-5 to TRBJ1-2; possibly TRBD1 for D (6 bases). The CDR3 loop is CASSYTTGRAYGYTF. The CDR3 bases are TGTGCCAGCAGTTATACTACAGGGAGGGCCTATGGCTACACCTTC.